The 30 T cell receptor beta chains in this list originate from one sample, sequenced in a study of human CD8 memory T cell subsets. TCR beta libraries were made by UMI-labeled 5' RACE. After re-calling the 5' RACE reads, TCRdb lists one entry per CDR3 protein, DNA absent. This specimen shows around 10,000 distinct CDR3 sequences; the ten leading clones hold over 14%. What was sequenced was CD8+ stem-like memory T cells (TSCM and TCM) sorted from PBMCs. Subset reported: stem-like memory CD8 T cells (TSTEM), CCR7+ PD-1- TIGIT-. Every receptor here comes from a human donor in good health.

The chain uses TRBV2 and TRBJ1-4. The CDR3 totals 14 residues. From germline, CDR1 is SNHLY and CDR2 FYNNEI. CDR3 amino acids: CASSFTGEGEKLFF. The full variable domain, its missing parts supplied by reference TRBV2 and TRBJ1-4, is EPEVTQTPSHQVTQMGQEVILRCVPISNHLYFYWYRQILGQKVEFLVSFYNNEISEKSEIFDDQFSVERPDGSNFTLKIRSTKLEDSAMYFCASSFTGEGEKLFFGSGTQLSVL.

J is TRBJ1-1 and V is TRBV9; TCRdb reports TRBD1, a call that lacks DNA to check it against. Germline loops: CDR1 SGDLS, CDR2 YYNGEE. This CDR3 spans 15 amino acids. CDR3 loop: CASSPQALGRAEAFF.

The chain recombines TRBV20-1 with TRBJ2-7; there is no DNA to check the TCRdb D call of TRBD1. Germline CDR1 reads DFQATT; CDR2 reads SNEGSKA (reference sequence). The CDR3 is made up of 14 amino acids. CDR3 region: CSAQDGTGFNEQYF.

The chain joins TRBV2 to TRBJ2-5; absent DNA, TCRdb's TRBD2 call cannot be checked. Germline V gene sequence: CDR1 SNHLY, CDR2 FYNNEI. This CDR3 comprises 14 residues. The CDR3 sequence is CAGAPGLGLETQYF.

V gene TRBV28 combines with J gene TRBJ2-7. The CDR3 sequence is 13 residues long. Germline CDR1 is MDHEN and CDR2 is SYDVKM. The CDR3 is CASSLRLGYEQYF.

The V call is TRBV7-9, the J call TRBJ2-1; the TCRdb call, TRBD2, lacks DNA for checking. The germline V gene has CDR1 SEHNR and CDR2 FQNEAQ (reference sequence). This CDR3 spans 17 amino acids. The CDR3 region is CASIGGLAGGLHNEQFF.

This clonotype is labeled medium-sized based on frequency. This chain connects TRBV5-1 to TRBJ2-7; TCRdb returns TRBD1, unconfirmable since there is no DNA. The CDR3 has 14 residues. Germline assignment: CDR1 SGHRS and CDR2 YFSETQ. CDR3 residues: CASSYRQGENEQYF.

This sequence joins TRBV28 and TRBJ2-7; the TCRdb call, TRBD2, lacks DNA for checking. This CDR3 region has 14 residues. Per germline, CDR1 MDHEN and CDR2 SYDVKM. This CDR3 reads CASSLLGRRYEQYF.

The J gene is TRBJ1-1, the V gene TRBV6-5. Germline V gives CDR1 MNHEY, CDR2 SVGAGI. The length of the CDR3 is 15 residues. Here the CDR3 reads CASSYSTGMGTEAFF.

The chain combines TRBV20-1 with TRBJ2-1; TCRdb returns TRBD1, unconfirmable since there is no DNA. The CDR3 contains 15 residues. Germline V lookup: CDR1 DFQATT, CDR2 SNEGSKA (reference sequence). Here the CDR3 reads CSAGSGENSGDEQFF.

J is TRBJ1-5 and V is TRBV28; TCRdb reports TRBD1, a call that lacks DNA to check it against. CDR1 and CDR2 from the germline V gene are MDHEN and SYDVKM. This CDR3 has 15 residues. CDR3 protein: CASSLRGVGNQPQHF.

This chain joins TRBV14 and TRBJ2-7; TCRdb lists TRBD1, though no DNA is available to test this call. CDR3 size: 16 residues. Germline-derived CDR1 and CDR2 are SGHDN and FVKESK. CDR3 loop: CASSQGDRGRDYEQYF.

The CDR3 region is CASSTHLGQPQHF. This rearrangement joins TRBV19 to TRBJ1-5. The CDR3 is 13 residues long. CDR1 and CDR2 from the germline V gene are LNHDA and SQIVND (reference sequence).

This clonotype is medium-sized by frequency. V gene TRBV28 combines with J gene TRBJ1-5; TCRdb reports TRBD1, a call that lacks DNA to check it against. The germline V gene has CDR1 MDHEN and CDR2 SYDVKM. The CDR3 extends over 15 amino acids. The CDR3: CASSRDGTGNQPQHF.

This clonotype counts as medium-sized by frequency. V gene TRBV18 combines with J gene TRBJ2-1; TCRdb lists TRBD2, though no DNA is available to test this call. The germline gives CDR1 KGHSH, CDR2 LQKENI. The CDR3 has 15 residues. CDR3 protein: CASSPWSGGDNEQFF.

The CDR3: CASSESGGSPLHF. V gene TRBV25-1 combines with J gene TRBJ1-6; the D call from TCRdb, TRBD1, cannot be confirmed without DNA. CDR3 length: 13 amino acids. The germline V gene has CDR1 MGHDK and CDR2 SYGVNS.

The chain links TRBV20-1 to TRBJ2-7; TCRdb lists TRBD1, though no DNA is available to test this call. The CDR3 is 14 residues long. Looked up from germline, CDR1 is DFQATT and CDR2 is SNEGSKA (reference sequence). The CDR3 loop reads CSARDLGTGSEQYF.

The rearrangement joins TRBV9 to TRBJ2-2; TCRdb gives TRBD1 as the D gene, but with no DNA this cannot be confirmed. CDR1 and CDR2 from the germline V gene are SGDLS and YYNGEE. The CDR3 loop spans 17 amino acids. The CDR3 sequence: CASSPLREGRDTGELFF.

This chain connects TRBV9 to TRBJ1-5; the TCRdb call, TRBD1, lacks DNA for checking. The CDR3 spans 13 residues. Germline V CDR1 and CDR2: SGDLS, YYNGEE. The CDR3 protein is CASSASPGQPQHF. The whole variable domain, remainder taken from reference TRBV9 and TRBJ1-5, is DSGVTQTPKHLITATGQRVTLRCSPRSGDLSVYWYQQSLDQGLQFLIQYYNGEERAKGNILERFSAQQFPDLHSELNLSSLELGDSALYFCASSASPGQPQHFGDGTRLSIL.

CDR3: CASSFPGQRQTYEQYF. This sequence joins TRBV7-8 and TRBJ2-7; the TRBD1 assignment by TCRdb is unverifiable without DNA. Germline V CDR1 and CDR2: SGHVS, FQNEAQ. The CDR3 has 16 residues.

This clonotype is labeled medium-sized based on frequency. This chain joins TRBV6-6 and TRBJ2-7; TCRdb returns TRBD2, unconfirmable since there is no DNA. CDR1 is MNHNY, CDR2 SVGAGI, per germline (reference sequence). This CDR3 is 11 amino acids long. CDR3 residues: CASSYGSQQYF.

In terms of frequency, this clonotype is medium-sized (0.01 to 0.1%). The J gene is TRBJ2-1, the V gene TRBV28; TCRdb returns TRBD2, unconfirmable since there is no DNA. This CDR3 spans 17 amino acids. Per germline, CDR1 MDHEN and CDR2 SYDVKM. The CDR3 loop reads CASSLGFREGRTDEQFF.

V is TRBV5-1 and J is TRBJ2-7. Germline CDR1 reads SGHRS; CDR2 reads YFSETQ. This CDR3 has 11 residues. CDR3 sequence reads: CASSWGDEQYF.

Its frequency marks this clonotype as medium-sized. CDR3 sequence: CASSPDFQETQYF. The gene calls are TRBV11-2 and TRBJ2-5; absent DNA, TCRdb's TRBD2 call cannot be checked. Germline assignment: CDR1 SGHAT and CDR2 FQNNGV. The CDR3 spans 13 residues. The full variable domain, rest sourced from reference TRBV11-2 and TRBJ2-5, is EAGVAQSPRYKIIEKRQSVAFWCNPISGHATLYWYQQILGQGPKLLIQFQNNGVVDDSQLPKDRFSAERLKGVDSTLKIQPAKLEDSAVYLCASSPDFQETQYFGPGTRLLVL.

The chain recombines TRBV9 with TRBJ2-2. The CDR3 is 13 residues long. Germline V gives CDR1 SGDLS, CDR2 YYNGEE. The CDR3 loop is CASTYDDTGELFF.

The chain joins TRBV28 to TRBJ2-5. This CDR3 has 13 residues. CDR1 and CDR2 (germline): MDHEN, SYDVKM. CDR3: CASSLGILETQYF.

This clonotype is labeled medium-sized based on frequency. This chain links TRBV7-2 with TRBJ1-2; TCRdb selects TRBD1, and the lack of DNA leaves this call unchecked. The CDR3 spans 14 residues. CDR1 is SGHTA, CDR2 FQGNSA, per germline. CDR3 loop: CASSAGFADYGYTF.

This rearrangement joins TRBV3-1 to TRBJ2-1; TCRdb calls TRBD1, which cannot be checked without DNA. Germline-derived CDR1 and CDR2 are LGHDT and YNNKEL (reference sequence). This CDR3 is built from 13 residues. This chain's CDR3 is CASSSTGDSEQFF.

The rearrangement uses TRBV12-3 or TRBV12-4 and TRBJ2-7. The CDR3 loop spans 13 amino acids. The CDR3 here is CASSAGGTYEQYF.

The chain joins TRBV7-6 to TRBJ2-3; TCRdb reports TRBD2, a call that lacks DNA to check it against. Germline V gene data show CDR1 as SGHVS and CDR2 as FNYEAQ. The CDR3 sequence is 16 residues long. This CDR3 is CASSLLAGGSVDTQYF.